The rows below give T cell receptor beta chains drawn from one sample of a study of identical twins. Via MiXCR, TCRdb re-called the 5' RACE reads, giving one row per CDR3 protein. Here the sample spans some 440,000 distinct CDR3 sequences, approximately 24% being singletons. The same sample was also used in a study of T cells expressing NK-cell markers.

The sequenced sample was CD4+ T cells sorted from blood. The origin of the receptors is a young woman in good health. Both conserved end residues are part of each CDR3. Each record gives: clone size, D gene, V gene, J gene, CDR3 DNA, CDR3 protein. The D gene is left open where the match is weak. Not every row has a clone size; where given, it reads once, few, many or a size class.

abundance: few
d_gene: TRBD2
v_gene: TRBV20-1
j_gene: TRBJ2-7
CDR3nt: TGCAGTGCCCGAACTAGCGGGAACTCCTACGAGCAGTACTTC
CDR3aa: CSARTSGNSYEQYF

abundance: NA
d_gene: TRBD2
v_gene: TRBV5-1
j_gene: TRBJ2-1
CDR3nt: TGCGCCAGCAGCTACAGACTAGCGCCAAGCCCCTACAATGAGCAGTTCTTC
CDR3aa: CASSYRLAPSPYNEQFF

abundance: NA
d_gene: TRBD2
v_gene: TRBV11-2
j_gene: TRBJ2-7
CDR3nt: TGTGCCAGCAGCTCGACTAGCGGGAGAAATTACGAGCAGTACTTC
CDR3aa: CASSSTSGRNYEQYF

abundance: few
d_gene: NA
v_gene: TRBV20-1
j_gene: TRBJ2-5
CDR3nt: TGCAGTGCTAGGAGGCGGGAAGAGACCCAGTACTTC
CDR3aa: CSARRREETQYF

abundance: few
d_gene: TRBD1
v_gene: TRBV14
j_gene: TRBJ2-7
CDR3nt: TGTGCCAGCAGCCTACTAGGGACAGGGTCTGGCGAGCAGTACTTC
CDR3aa: CASSLLGTGSGEQYF

abundance: NA
d_gene: NA
v_gene: TRBV20-1
j_gene: TRBJ1-6
CDR3nt: TGCAGTGCTAGAGAATGGGAACAGAATAATTCACCCCTCCACTTT
CDR3aa: CSAREWEQNNSPLHF

abundance: few
d_gene: TRBD1
v_gene: TRBV18
j_gene: TRBJ1-1
CDR3nt: TGTGCCAGCTCACCTCTTCAGGGGGCTGAAGCTTTCTTT
CDR3aa: CASSPLQGAEAFF

abundance: NA
d_gene: NA
v_gene: TRBV9
j_gene: TRBJ1-2
CDR3nt: TGTGCCAGCAGCGTCAAGGGGGTCGTGTCGGCGAACTATGGCTACACCTTC
CDR3aa: CASSVKGVVSANYGYTF

abundance: NA
d_gene: TRBD2
v_gene: TRBV25-1
j_gene: TRBJ2-1
CDR3nt: TGTGCCAGCAGTGGGGGGAGACTAGCGGTATACAATGAGCAGTTCTTC
CDR3aa: CASSGGRLAVYNEQFF

abundance: few
d_gene: NA
v_gene: TRBV5-1
j_gene: TRBJ2-3
CDR3nt: TGCGCCAGCAGCTCCCGGACCACGGGAGATACGCAGTATTTT
CDR3aa: CASSSRTTGDTQYF

abundance: few
d_gene: TRBD2
v_gene: TRBV6-1
j_gene: TRBJ2-1
CDR3nt: TGTGCCAGCGGGGCTAGCGGTTCTAACAATGAGCAGTTCTTC
CDR3aa: CASGASGSNNEQFF

abundance: NA
d_gene: NA
v_gene: TRBV11-2
j_gene: TRBJ1-1
CDR3nt: TGTGCCAGCAGCCCTTCAAGGGTGGTGGCAACTGAAGCTTTCTTT
CDR3aa: CASSPSRVVATEAFF

abundance: NA
d_gene: NA
v_gene: TRBV29-1
j_gene: TRBJ2-5
CDR3nt: TGCAGCGTGGACGTGGGGGGACAAGAGACCCAGTACTTC
CDR3aa: CSVDVGGQETQYF

abundance: NA
d_gene: NA
v_gene: TRBV5-6
j_gene: TRBJ2-3
CDR3nt: TGTGCCAGCAGCTTGGGGTTGATTAGCGGACAATTCACAGATACGCAGTATTTT
CDR3aa: CASSLGLISGQFTDTQYF

abundance: NA
d_gene: TRBD1
v_gene: TRBV20-1
j_gene: TRBJ1-6
CDR3nt: TGCAGTGCTCAAACCTTAAGACAGGGGGAGAATTCACCCCTCCACTTT
CDR3aa: CSAQTLRQGENSPLHF

abundance: once
d_gene: NA
v_gene: TRBV6-6
j_gene: TRBJ1-2
CDR3nt: TGTGCCAGCAGCCCCGAAAGTGGCTACACCTTC
CDR3aa: CASSPESGYTF

abundance: NA
d_gene: NA
v_gene: TRBV20-1
j_gene: TRBJ2-3
CDR3nt: TGCAGTGCCTACACTAGCAGTAGCACAGATACGCAGTATTTT
CDR3aa: CSAYTSSSTDTQYF

abundance: many
d_gene: TRBD1
v_gene: TRBV7-8
j_gene: TRBJ2-1
CDR3nt: TGTGCCAGCAGCTCGGACAGGGGCGGTGAGCAGTTCTTC
CDR3aa: CASSSDRGGEQFF

abundance: NA
d_gene: TRBD1
v_gene: TRBV6-5
j_gene: TRBJ1-4
CDR3nt: TGTGCCAGCAGCTATGGACAGGGAACTGTAAAACTGTTTTTT
CDR3aa: CASSYGQGTVKLFF

abundance: few
d_gene: NA
v_gene: TRBV20-1
j_gene: TRBJ2-1
CDR3nt: TGCAGTGCTACAAGGAATGAGCAGTTCTTC
CDR3aa: CSATRNEQFF

abundance: few
d_gene: NA
v_gene: TRBV27
j_gene: TRBJ2-1
CDR3nt: TGTGCCAGCAGTTTAGAACTTTCTTCCAATGAGCAGTTCTTC
CDR3aa: CASSLELSSNEQFF

abundance: many
d_gene: NA
v_gene: TRBV12-3/TRBV12-4
j_gene: TRBJ2-5
CDR3nt: TGTGCCAGCAGTTTACCCGGCGGGTCCCAGTACTTC
CDR3aa: CASSLPGGSQYF

abundance: few
d_gene: NA
v_gene: TRBV12-3/TRBV12-4
j_gene: TRBJ1-4
CDR3nt: TGTGCCAGCAGTTTATTCGGCCGAGGCTACGAAAAACTGTTTTTT
CDR3aa: CASSLFGRGYEKLFF

abundance: few
d_gene: TRBD1
v_gene: TRBV5-1
j_gene: TRBJ2-2
CDR3nt: TGCGCCAGCAGCAGCTACAGGGGGCGCGACACCGGGGAGCTGTTTTTT
CDR3aa: CASSSYRGRDTGELFF

abundance: few
d_gene: NA
v_gene: TRBV12-3/TRBV12-4
j_gene: TRBJ1-1
CDR3nt: TGTGCCAGCAGTCGATTCCCGAGGGGGAAGACCACTGAAGCTTTCTTT
CDR3aa: CASSRFPRGKTTEAFF

abundance: NA
d_gene: NA
v_gene: TRBV10-2
j_gene: TRBJ2-7
CDR3nt: TGCGCCAGCAGTGAGGCCGGTAGGGAGCAGTACTTC
CDR3aa: CASSEAGREQYF

abundance: NA
d_gene: TRBD2
v_gene: TRBV10-3
j_gene: TRBJ2-1
CDR3nt: TGTGCCATCAGTGAGATAGCGGGAGTTGACTCCTACAATGAGCAGTTCTTC
CDR3aa: CAISEIAGVDSYNEQFF

abundance: few
d_gene: NA
v_gene: TRBV7-9
j_gene: TRBJ2-1
CDR3nt: TGTGCCAGCAGCTTAGAACCCCGCAATGAGCAGTTCTTC
CDR3aa: CASSLEPRNEQFF

abundance: NA
d_gene: TRBD1
v_gene: TRBV6-2/TRBV6-3
j_gene: TRBJ1-1
CDR3nt: TGTGCCAGCAGCCCAATCAGGGGGAGGAACACTGAAGCTTTCTTT
CDR3aa: CASSPIRGRNTEAFF

abundance: few
d_gene: NA
v_gene: TRBV11-2
j_gene: TRBJ1-1
CDR3nt: TGTGCCAGCAGCGGACCCCGAGGGATGAACACTGAAGCTTTCTTT
CDR3aa: CASSGPRGMNTEAFF

abundance: few
d_gene: NA
v_gene: TRBV20-1
j_gene: TRBJ2-7
CDR3nt: TGCAGTGCTAGGGGGCAGGGCCGGGAAGAGCAGTACTTC
CDR3aa: CSARGQGREEQYF

abundance: NA
d_gene: TRBD2
v_gene: TRBV6-5
j_gene: TRBJ2-7
CDR3nt: TGTGCCAGCAGTTCTAGCGGGGGGGCCTGGTCCTACGAGCAGTACTTC
CDR3aa: CASSSSGGAWSYEQYF

abundance: few
d_gene: NA
v_gene: TRBV4-3
j_gene: TRBJ2-7
CDR3nt: TGCGCCAGCAGTCCCGTGAGAAGCTCCTACGAGCAGTACTTC
CDR3aa: CASSPVRSSYEQYF

abundance: few
d_gene: NA
v_gene: TRBV21-1
j_gene: TRBJ2-7
CDR3nt: TGTGCCAGCACCAGGACAGGGTCGGACTACGAGCAGTACTTC
CDR3aa: CASTRTGSDYEQYF

abundance: NA
d_gene: NA
v_gene: TRBV2
j_gene: TRBJ2-7
CDR3nt: TGTGCCAGCAGGGTACAGGGATACGAGCAGTACTTC
CDR3aa: CASRVQGYEQYF

abundance: NA
d_gene: NA
v_gene: TRBV10-2
j_gene: TRBJ2-1
CDR3nt: TGCGCCAGCAGTGAGGGTCAAAGCTCCTACAATGAGCAGTTCTTC
CDR3aa: CASSEGQSSYNEQFF

abundance: NA
d_gene: NA
v_gene: TRBV16
j_gene: TRBJ2-5
CDR3nt: TGTGCCAGCAGCCGAACCGGGACATTAGGAGAGACCCAGTACTTC
CDR3aa: CASSRTGTLGETQYF

abundance: few
d_gene: TRBD2
v_gene: TRBV6-2/TRBV6-3
j_gene: TRBJ2-1
CDR3nt: TGTGCCAGCAGGCGAAGACTAGCGGGAGGCCATAATGAGCAGTTCTTC
CDR3aa: CASRRRLAGGHNEQFF

abundance: few
d_gene: NA
v_gene: TRBV30
j_gene: TRBJ1-5
CDR3nt: TGTGCCTGGAGTGTAGGGGAGCCGTGGCCCCAGCATTTT
CDR3aa: CAWSVGEPWPQHF

abundance: NA
d_gene: NA
v_gene: TRBV20-1
j_gene: TRBJ2-1
CDR3nt: TGCAGTGCTAGCTTAGGAGGTCGCTCCTACAATGAGCAGTTCTTC
CDR3aa: CSASLGGRSYNEQFF

abundance: NA
d_gene: TRBD2
v_gene: TRBV7-9
j_gene: TRBJ2-7
CDR3nt: TGTGCCAGCAGCTTAGAGCCCGGGCTAGCGGGTTCCTACGAGCAGTACTTC
CDR3aa: CASSLEPGLAGSYEQYF

abundance: many
d_gene: TRBD2
v_gene: TRBV5-6
j_gene: TRBJ2-7
CDR3nt: TGTGCCAGCAGCTTGGCCTCGCGGGGGAACTACGAGCAGTACTTC
CDR3aa: CASSLASRGNYEQYF

abundance: NA
d_gene: NA
v_gene: TRBV29-1
j_gene: TRBJ2-2
CDR3nt: TGCAGCGCGGAATTGAACACCGGGGAGCTGTTTTTT
CDR3aa: CSAELNTGELFF

abundance: NA
d_gene: TRBD1
v_gene: TRBV29-1
j_gene: TRBJ2-1
CDR3nt: TGCAGCGTTGAACGGACAGGGGAGGTGGGTTTC
CDR3aa: CSVERTGEVGF

abundance: few
d_gene: TRBD1
v_gene: TRBV20-1
j_gene: TRBJ2-7
CDR3nt: TGCAGTGCTAGGGAAGGACAGGGGAGGGACGAGCAGTACTTC
CDR3aa: CSAREGQGRDEQYF

abundance: NA
d_gene: NA
v_gene: TRBV6-1
j_gene: TRBJ2-3
CDR3nt: TGTGCCAGCATATACGAACTTAGCACAGATACGCAGTATTTT
CDR3aa: CASIYELSTDTQYF

abundance: many
d_gene: NA
v_gene: TRBV12-3/TRBV12-4
j_gene: TRBJ1-3
CDR3nt: TGTGCCAGCAGTCCCAGGGCGATCTCTGGAAACACCATATATTTT
CDR3aa: CASSPRAISGNTIYF

abundance: NA
d_gene: NA
v_gene: TRBV15
j_gene: TRBJ2-1
CDR3nt: TGTGCCACCAGCGAAACAGGGAAAGTATCGGCTGAGCAGTTCTTC
CDR3aa: CATSETGKVSAEQFF

abundance: NA
d_gene: TRBD1
v_gene: TRBV7-9
j_gene: TRBJ1-2
CDR3nt: TGTGCCAGCAGCTCCGGTGACAGGGGGTATGGCTACACCTTC
CDR3aa: CASSSGDRGYGYTF

abundance: NA
d_gene: TRBD1
v_gene: TRBV4-3
j_gene: TRBJ2-7
CDR3nt: TGCGCCAGCAGCCGCCTACGGGACAGTTCCTACGAGCAGTACTTC
CDR3aa: CASSRLRDSSYEQYF

abundance: once
d_gene: TRBD1
v_gene: TRBV10-3
j_gene: TRBJ2-2
CDR3nt: TGTGCCATCAGTACCCTCAGGGGGCGGGCCACCGGGGAGCTGTTTTTT
CDR3aa: CAISTLRGRATGELFF

abundance: few
d_gene: TRBD1
v_gene: TRBV7-9
j_gene: TRBJ2-7
CDR3nt: TGTGCCAGCAGCCCCTTAGGACAGGGGGCTAGAGAGCAGTACTTC
CDR3aa: CASSPLGQGAREQYF